One and the same sample provided the 32 T cell receptor beta chains below, sequenced in a study of blood T cell repertoires in COVID-19. Repertoires were generated with immunoSEQ multiplex PCR, while TCRdb's copy carries only in-frame clones and drops some. The data contain some 150,000 clones, about four fifths of them singletons. The sample comprised peripheral blood. All receptors derive from a man between 65 and 80 years old with acute or convalescent COVID-19.

The gene calls are TRBV5-1 and TRBJ2-1; D possibly corresponds to TRBD1 (6 bases). Trimming left V 3 bases short and J 10 bases short, with 14 bases between. The CDR3 sequence is 13 residues long. Germline-derived CDR1 and CDR2 are SGHRS and YFSETQ. CDR3 protein: CASSSQQGREQFF. The CDR3 DNA follows: TGCGCCAGCAGCTCACAACAGGGACGGGAGCAGTTCTTC.

This clone was detected once. V gene TRBV14 combines with J gene TRBJ2-3; a possible D gene is TRBD2 (5 bases). The germline V gene has CDR1 SGHDN and CDR2 FVKESK. V lost 5 bases to trimming and J lost 2 bases, with 14 bases between them. The CDR3 length is 15 residues. This chain's CDR3 is CASSKSSGFTDTQYF. The CDR3 coding sequence is TGTGCCAGCAGCAAGTCGTCGGGGTTCACAGATACGCAGTATTTT.

This clone was found a few times. The chain couples TRBV27 to TRBJ2-7; TRBD2 agrees at 7 bases. J gave up 7 bases and V 5 bases, and 11 bases lay outside the gene matches. This CDR3 is built from 14 residues. Per the germline V gene, CDR1 is MNHEY and CDR2 is SMNVEV (reference sequence). CDR3 sequence reads: CASSASGANLEQYF. Here the CDR3 DNA reads TGTGCCAGCAGTGCTAGCGGAGCCAATCTGGAGCAGTACTTC.

This clone was seen just once. The chain uses TRBV7-2 and TRBJ2-1; D remains ambiguous. Germline loops: CDR1 SGHTA, CDR2 FQGNSA. V was clipped by 5 bases and J by 7 bases, with 9 bases between them. The CDR3 has 12 residues. The CDR3 sequence: CASSPPRNEQFF. CDR3 bases: TGTGCCAGCAGCCCCCCGCGGAATGAGCAGTTCTTC. Full variable domain (rest looked up from reference TRBV7-2 and TRBJ2-1): GAGVSQSPSNKVTEKGKDVELRCDPISGHTALYWYRQSLGQGLEFLIYFQGNSAPDKSGLPSDRFSAERTGGSVSTLTIQRTQQEDSAVYLCASSPPRNEQFFGPGTRLTVL.

The chain links TRBV2 to TRBJ2-5, with TRBD1 matching over 8 bases. Trimming removed 5 bases from V and 4 bases from J; junction bases left unmatched: 3. The CDR3 length is 13 residues. Germline CDR1 and CDR2: SNHLY and FYNNEI. CDR3 in DNA: TGTGCCAGCAGTTTACAGGGGGGAGAGACCCAGTACTTC. It encodes CASSLQGGETQYF.

This chain links TRBV12-3 or TRBV12-4 with TRBJ1-4; D unclear. Trimming removed 4 bases from V and 8 bases from J, with 11 bases in between. The CDR3 spans 13 residues. The CDR3 is CASSSPTGEKLFF. As DNA, the CDR3 is TGTGCCAGCAGTTCCCCTACCGGGGAAAAACTGTTTTTT.

V usage is TRBV7-2 and J usage is TRBJ1-2, with TRBD1 matching over 7 bases. The length of the CDR3 is 17 residues. The V gene's germline CDR1 is SGHTA and CDR2 FQGNSA. V lost 4 bases to trimming and J lost 2 bases; unmatched junction nucleotides: 13. The CDR3, as DNA: TGTGCCAGCAGCTCCGCGTTACCCGGGACAGTAAACTATGGCTACACCTTC. Translating gives CASSSALPGTVNYGYTF.

The chain carries TRBV29-1 and TRBJ2-1; D gene unclear. The CDR3 contains 15 residues. The germline V and J ends were trimmed by 2 bases and 7 bases, with 18 bases remaining between them. Germline V lookup: CDR1 SQVTM, CDR2 ANQGSEA. The CDR3, as DNA: TGCAGCGTTGAACGGTCAACTGGGCTTTGGAATGAGCAGTTCTTC. Its protein is CSVERSTGLWNEQFF.

This clone showed up just a few times. The chain has TRBV19 and TRBJ2-5, with 7 bases fitting TRBD2. V trimming: 3 bases; J trimming: 5 bases; junction bases outside the gene matches: 12. The CDR3 loop spans 16 amino acids. Germline CDR1 and CDR2: LNHDA and SQIVND (reference sequence). The DNA of the CDR3 is TGTGCCAGTAGTATGGTGTTAGCGGGCGGATGGGAGACCCAGTACTTC. Translating it yields CASSMVLAGGWETQYF.

The chain uses TRBV28 and TRBJ2-7; TRBD1 matches at 10 bases. The V gene end was trimmed by 6 bases and the J gene end by 13 bases; junction bases not matched to a gene: 9. CDR3 length equals 12 residues. Germline CDR1 and CDR2: MDHEN and SYDVKM. The CDR3 coding sequence is TGTGCCAGCAGGCGCCCGGGACAGGGGCTATACTTC. Amino acid sequence: CASRRPGQGLYF.

The rearrangement links TRBV6-5 to TRBJ2-7; D is unresolved. Trimming pared 6 bases from V and 2 bases from J, leaving 5 bases between. This CDR3 region has 11 residues. The germline V gene encodes CDR1 MNHEY and CDR2 SVGAGI. The CDR3 reads CASRAAYEQYF. The CDR3 bases are TGTGCCAGCAGGGCAGCCTACGAGCAGTACTTC.

The chain employs TRBV11-2 and TRBJ2-1, with 8 nucleotides matching TRBD1. Germline CDR1 SGHAT, CDR2 FQNNGV. The CDR3 has 16 amino acids. The V segment lost 5 bases and the J segment 12 bases; nucleotides outside the gene matches: 18. The CDR3: CASSDRDRTLPRGQFF. CDR3 bases: TGTGCCAGCAGCGACCGGGACAGGACCCTCCCCCGGGGGCAGTTCTTC.

This clone showed up just once. The chain links TRBV4-2 to TRBJ1-2; D is undetermined. The CDR3 is 17 amino acids. V lost 3 bases and J lost 1, with 18 bases in between. Germline CDR1 LGHNA, CDR2 YNFKEQ. The CDR3 sequence: CASSHPGEDTYNYGYTF. As DNA, the CDR3 is TGTGCCAGCAGCCACCCCGGGGAGGATACCTATAACTATGGCTACACCTTC.

J is TRBJ2-3 and V is TRBV29-1; 7 bases map to TRBD2. This CDR3 comprises 14 residues. V gave up 3 bases and J gave up 4 bases; unmatched junction bases: 7. Per the germline V gene, CDR1 is SQVTM and CDR2 is ANQGSEA. The CDR3 loop reads CSVDNRGGADTQYF. The DNA of the CDR3 is TGCAGCGTTGATAATAGGGGAGGGGCAGATACGCAGTATTTT.

J is TRBJ1-1 and V is TRBV2, with TRBD1 as a possible D gene (5 bases). CDR3 length: 13 amino acids. V dropped 3 bases and J dropped 6 bases, with 11 bases sitting between them. CDR1 and CDR2 (germline): SNHLY, FYNNEI. The CDR3 DNA follows: TGTGCCAGCAGTGACCGGCAGGGTGCTGAAGCTTTCTTT. Protein sequence: CASSDRQGAEAFF.

The V call is TRBV19, the J call TRBJ2-5; 14 bases line up with TRBD2. Germline assignment: CDR1 LNHDA and CDR2 SQIVND (reference sequence). With V trimmed by 6 bases and J by 4 bases, 10 bases remained unmatched. The CDR3 has 17 amino acids. Here the CDR3 reads CASSRGGLAGEGETQYF. The CDR3 DNA reads as TGTGCCAGTAGCAGAGGGGGACTAGCGGGAGAGGGAGAGACCCAGTACTTC. The full variable domain, with the rest looked up from reference TRBV19 and TRBJ2-5, is DGGITQSPKYLFRKEGQNVTLSCEQNLNHDAMYWYRQDPGQGLRLIYYSQIVNDFQKGDIAEGYSVSREKKESFPLTVTSAQKNPTAFYLCASSRGGLAGEGETQYFGPGTRLLVL.

The J gene is TRBJ2-5, the V gene TRBV5-4, with TRBD1 identical over 10 bases. With 4 bases clipped from V and 5 bases from J, the junction kept 5 bases outside the gene matches. This CDR3 is built from 14 residues. CDR1 is SGHNT and CDR2 is YYREEE in the germline V gene (reference sequence). Here the CDR3 reads CASSRQGAAETQYF. Here the CDR3 DNA reads TGTGCCAGCAGCCGACAGGGGGCTGCGGAGACCCAGTACTTC.

This rearrangement joins TRBV10-3 to TRBJ1-3, with D perhaps TRBD1 (6 bases). CDR1 is ENHRY, CDR2 SYGVKD, per germline. The CDR3 totals 15 residues. V was cut by 10 bases and J by 4 bases, with 20 bases left in between. Here the CDR3 DNA reads TGTGCCACCGGGGGGGCGGTTGCGTCCGGAAACACCATATATTTT. Protein product: CATGGAVASGNTIYF.

This clone was observed a handful of times. The rearrangement joins TRBV7-9 to TRBJ2-2, with D perhaps matching TRBD1 (5 bases). The V gene's germline CDR1 is SEHNR and CDR2 FQNEAQ (reference sequence). Between the trimmed V and J ends, which lost 5 bases and 5 bases, there was a span of 9 bases. This CDR3 has 13 residues. The DNA for the CDR3 is TGTGCCAGCAGCGCTCGGACAACCGGGGAGCTGTTTTTT. Translation: CASSARTTGELFF.

This rearrangement joins TRBV30 to TRBJ1-5; possible D gene TRBD1, 6 bases. CDR1 GTSNPN and CDR2 SVGIG come from the germline V gene (reference sequence). CDR3 length: 13 residues. Trimming left V 4 bases short and J 5 bases short, with 12 bases between. In DNA form, the CDR3 reads TGTGCCTGGACGAACAGGGCGGATCAGCCCCAGCATTTT. Translating it yields CAWTNRADQPQHF.

The sample holds one count of this clone. The chain is built from TRBV12-5 and TRBJ2-3; D uncertain. Per germline, CDR1 LGHNT and CDR2 FRNRAP. V lost 7 bases and J 0 bases, leaving 14 bases between the germline ends. The CDR3 has 15 amino acids. The DNA for the CDR3 is TGTGCTAGTGACCGAGGTCGTGCTAGCACAGATACGCAGTATTTT. Protein product: CASDRGRASTDTQYF.

The chain links TRBV7-9 to TRBJ2-1; TRBD1 matches 9 bases. Germline CDR1 is SEHNR and CDR2 is FQNEAQ (reference sequence). This CDR3 spans 16 amino acids. Losses at the gene ends were 5 bases for V and 4 bases for J; bases not matched to a gene: 9. The CDR3 loop reads CASSLWTGASYNEQFF. The CDR3 nucleotides are TGTGCCAGCAGCCTCTGGACAGGGGCTTCATACAATGAGCAGTTCTTC. The complete variable domain, with remaining parts taken from reference TRBV7-9 and TRBJ2-1, reads DTGVSQNPRHKITKRGQNVTFRCDPISEHNRLYWYRQTLGQGPEFLTYFQNEAQLEKSRLLSDRFSAERPKGSFSTLEIQRTEQGDSAMYLCASSLWTGASYNEQFFGPGTRLTVL.

The genes are TRBV20-1 and TRBJ1-1; D not certain. Germline V gives CDR1 DFQATT, CDR2 SNEGSKA (reference sequence). CDR3 length: 14 residues. Trimming pared 3 bases from V and 11 bases from J, leaving 22 bases between. The CDR3 protein is CSASETPMSLKAFF. The CDR3 nucleotides read TGCAGTGCTAGTGAGACTCCTATGTCACTGAAGGCTTTCTTT.

This clone was seen more than once but under ten times. V is TRBV5-1 and J is TRBJ1-6, with D maybe TRBD1 (6 bases). This CDR3 spans 15 amino acids. The germline V gene has CDR1 SGHRS and CDR2 YFSETQ. V was cut by 0 bases and J by 6 bases, with 10 bases left in between. In DNA form, the CDR3 reads TGCGCCAGCAGCTTGGATGGGGGCCTTAATTCACCCCTCCACTTT. Its translation: CASSLDGGLNSPLHF. Using reference TRBV5-1 and TRBJ1-6 for the parts outside the CDR3, the full variable domain is KAGVTQTPRYLIKTRGQQVTLSCSPISGHRSVSWYQQTPGQGLQFLFEYFSETQRNKGNFPGRFSGRQFSNSRSEMNVSTLELGDSALYLCASSLDGGLNSPLHFGNGTRLTVT.

This clone turned up a few times. This chain uses TRBV6-1 with TRBJ2-7; TRBD1 matches 10 bases. This CDR3 has 16 residues. Losses at the gene ends were 1 base for V and 3 bases for J; bases not matched to a gene: 6. CDR1 MNHNS and CDR2 SASEGT come from the germline V gene. Here the CDR3 reads CASSEGTGGGVYEQYF. Here the CDR3 DNA reads TGTGCCAGCAGTGAAGGGACAGGGGGTGGGGTCTACGAGCAGTACTTC.

About this clone itself: The junction and the germline gene differ at one end; a read error may be behind it. The J gene is TRBJ1-4, the V gene TRBV6-1; perhaps TRBD1 as D (5 bases). The CDR3 has 14 residues. Germline assignment: CDR1 MNHNS and CDR2 SASEGT. CDR3 coding DNA: TGTGCCAGCAGGGAAGGACACCAACTGGAAAAACTGTTTTTT. The encoded protein is CASREGHQLEKLFF.

The gene calls are TRBV30 and TRBJ1-2; 8 positions match TRBD1. Germline CDR1 GTSNPN, CDR2 SVGIG (reference sequence). This CDR3 contains 12 residues. V lost 4 bases, J lost 4 bases, and 2 bases stayed unmatched. The CDR3 bases are TGTGCCTGGATGGGGACAGGCTATGGCTACACCTTC. Its protein is CAWMGTGYGYTF.

The chain joins TRBV5-1 to TRBJ2-1; 7 nucleotides agree with TRBD2. The CDR3 has 16 residues. V lost 1 base and J lost 4; bases outside the gene matches: 8. From germline, CDR1 is SGHRS and CDR2 YFSETQ. The CDR3 here is CASSLQAGVRYNEQFF. Here the CDR3 DNA reads TGCGCCAGCAGCTTGCAGGCGGGAGTAAGGTACAATGAGCAGTTCTTC.

The V gene is TRBV12-5, the J gene TRBJ2-7; TRBD1 might be the D (6 bases). Trimming stripped 6 bases from V and 4 bases from J, with 10 bases between. CDR3 length: 12 amino acids. Per germline, CDR1 LGHNT and CDR2 FRNRAP. The CDR3 coding sequence is TGTGCTAGTGGAAAGGACAGATACGAGCAGTACTTC. Encoded protein: CASGKDRYEQYF. The entire variable domain, with the rest obtained from reference TRBV12-5 and TRBJ2-7, is as follows: DARVTQTPRHKVTEMGQEVTMRCQPILGHNTVFWYRQTMMQGLELLAYFRNRAPLDDSGMPKDRFSAEMPDATLATLKIQPSEPRDSAVYFCASGKDRYEQYFGPGTRLTVT.

The chain is built from TRBV7-9 and TRBJ2-2; D ambiguous. Between the trimmed V and J ends, which lost 7 bases and 3 bases, there was a span of 12 bases. Germline loops: CDR1 SEHNR, CDR2 FQNEAQ (reference sequence). The CDR3 runs 14 residues. The CDR3 sequence is CASNLVKDTGELFF. In DNA, the CDR3 is TGTGCCAGCAACCTAGTCAAGGACACCGGGGAGCTGTTTTTT.

The V gene is TRBV6-1, the J gene TRBJ2-7; no firm D call. Germline V CDR1 and CDR2: MNHNS, SASEGT. V lost 1 base to trimming and J lost 2 bases, with 12 bases between them. CDR3 size: 15 residues. CDR3 coding DNA: TGTGCCAGCAGTGAAGGCCCACAGAGCACCTACGAGCAGTACTTC. Residues: CASSEGPQSTYEQYF.

CDR3: CASRENSNQPQHF. For the CDR3, the DNA is TGTGCCAGCCGAGAAAATAGCAATCAGCCCCAGCATTTT. The chain links TRBV7-2 to TRBJ1-5; D gene unclear. The ends were cut back, 8 bases at V and 0 bases at J, with 8 bases in the middle. This CDR3 is built from 13 residues. Germline V gene sequence: CDR1 SGHTA, CDR2 FQGNSA.